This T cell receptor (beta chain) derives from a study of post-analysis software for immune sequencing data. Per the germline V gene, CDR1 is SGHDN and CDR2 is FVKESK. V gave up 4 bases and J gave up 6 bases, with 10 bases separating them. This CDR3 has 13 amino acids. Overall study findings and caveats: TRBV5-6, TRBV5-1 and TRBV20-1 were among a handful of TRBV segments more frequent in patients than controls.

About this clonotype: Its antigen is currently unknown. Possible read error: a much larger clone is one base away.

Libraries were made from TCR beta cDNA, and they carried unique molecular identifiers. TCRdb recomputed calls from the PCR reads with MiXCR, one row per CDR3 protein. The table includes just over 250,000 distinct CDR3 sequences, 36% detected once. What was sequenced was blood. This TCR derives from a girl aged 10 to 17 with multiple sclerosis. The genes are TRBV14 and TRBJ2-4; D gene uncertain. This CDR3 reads CASSRDIRNIQYF. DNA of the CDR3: TGTGCCAGCAGCCGAGATATAAGAAACATTCAGTACTTC.